Listed below are T cell receptor beta chains from one sample, sequenced in a study of cytomegalovirus exposure and HLA in healthy donors. The method was immunoSEQ multiplex PCR; TCRdb's version includes in-frame clones alone and lacks a portion of them. The sample gives fewer than 200,000 clones, 60% to 80% of which show up once; about 0.93% is in the top ten. The sequencing sample was made of PBMCs. Receptor source: a woman between 45 and 65 years old in good health and CMV-seropositive. Each CDR3 is given with its conserved first and last residue. A D gene is named only where the DNA matches it firmly.

TRBJ1-4,-,TRBV7-2,CASSSGHGEKLFF
TRBJ2-7,TRBD1,TRBV5-1,CASSFAGTGDEQYF
TRBJ1-2,-,TRBV6-6,CASSYSGGDYGYTF
TRBJ1-1,-,TRBV28,CASTSLMNTEAFF
TRBJ2-3,TRBD2,TRBV19,CASSMPSGSDRDTQYF
TRBJ2-3,TRBD2,TRBV4-3,CASSQDWGSGGSDTQYF
TRBJ2-3,-,TRBV27,CASSPLDFADTQYF
TRBJ2-7,TRBD1,TRBV2,CASRIDRAEQYF
TRBJ1-2,TRBD1,TRBV28,CASHGTAYGYTF
TRBJ1-6,-,TRBV2,CASNEQGLRSPLHF
TRBJ2-3,TRBD2,TRBV11-3,CASPLLLAGGQADTQYF
TRBJ2-5,TRBD1,TRBV2,CASSVSGTGALQETQYF
TRBJ1-6,-,TRBV28,CASSSLGQFNSPLHF
TRBJ1-2,TRBD1,TRBV4-3,CASSLKSGGTGVGSGYTF
TRBJ1-4,TRBD1,TRBV11-2,CASSSYLTGWDEKLFF